This passage covers 24 T cell receptor beta chains from one sample sequenced in a study of T-cell reconstitution after alpha-beta-depleted transplantation in children. It was with unique molecular identifiers that the TCRbeta library was prepared. MiXCR was run by TCRdb on the PCR reads, yielding one entry per CDR3 protein. The sample contains just under 250,000 distinct CDR3 sequences, under 30% of which appear only once. Sequencing was performed on PBMCs, taken before TCRalphabeta/CD19-depleted stem cell transplant. All receptors derive from a girl aged 2-10 years with Fanconi anemia, due to receive a stem cell transplant.

This clonotype appeared many times. This chain connects TRBV7-2 to TRBJ2-5, with no clear D. The CDR3 consists of 13 residues. V shed 7 bases and J shed 4 bases, with 13 bases lying between them. The germline CDR1 and CDR2 sequences are SGHTA and FQGNSA. CDR3 in amino acids: CASNAYITETQYF. CDR3 bases: TGTGCCAGCAACGCCTACATAACAGAGACCCAGTACTTC.

The gene calls are TRBV3-1 and TRBJ2-7, with 8 bases identical to TRBD2. This CDR3 region has 16 residues. V shed 2 bases and J 9 bases; nucleotides not matched to a gene: 15. Germline loops: CDR1 LGHDT, CDR2 YNNKEL (reference sequence). As DNA, the CDR3 is TGTGCCAGCAGCCAAATCGGCGGCACTAGCGGCATAGGGCAGTACTTC. Its protein is CASSQIGGTSGIGQYF.

This clonotype was detected many times. The chain links TRBV20-1 to TRBJ2-5; unclear D gene. V lost 1 base to trimming and J lost 5 bases, with 8 bases between them. Germline loops: CDR1 DFQATT, CDR2 SNEGSKA (reference sequence). This CDR3 comprises 12 residues. CDR3 sequence (DNA): TGCAGTGCTAGAGGGAATCCGGAGACCCAGTACTTC. Residues: CSARGNPETQYF.

The CDR3 DNA reads as TGCAGTGCTAGAGGGGACATCCCTTATAATTCACCCCTCCACTTT. Translation: CSARGDIPYNSPLHF. The gene calls are TRBV20-1 and TRBJ1-6, with a tentative D call TRBD1 (6 bases). The CDR3 has 15 residues. V shed 1 base and J shed 4 bases, with 11 bases lying between them. In germline, CDR1 is DFQATT, CDR2 SNEGSKA (reference sequence).

The genes are TRBV25-1 and TRBJ2-7; 7 bases align to TRBD2. Per germline, CDR1 MGHDK and CDR2 SYGVNS. The length of the CDR3 is 12 residues. V was pared by 5 bases and J by 7 bases, with 5 bases of the junction left unmatched. CDR3 coding DNA: TGTGCCAGCAGTTATCCGGGAGGAGAGCAGTACTTC. Its protein product is CASSYPGGEQYF.

This rearrangement joins TRBV12-3 or TRBV12-4 to TRBJ2-3; a possible D gene is TRBD2 (6 bases). The CDR3 is 14 amino acids. V lost 6 bases, J lost 3 bases, and 13 bases lay in between. DNA of the CDR3: TGTGCCAGCAGCCGGTTCGGGACTACAGATACGCAGTATTTT. Translation gives CASSRFGTTDTQYF.

The chain uses TRBV14 and TRBJ1-1; D is possibly TRBD1 (6 bases). CDR1 and CDR2 from the germline V gene are SGHDN and FVKESK. The CDR3 contains 14 residues. V gave up 4 bases and J gave up 5 bases, with 14 bases separating them. In DNA form, the CDR3 reads TGTGCCAGCAGCCCGAGGGGGGAGAGGACTGAAGCTTTCTTT. Its protein product is CASSPRGERTEAFF.

The chain employs TRBV7-6 and TRBJ2-3; unclear D gene. Trimming stripped 5 bases from V and 4 bases from J, with 10 bases between. This CDR3 spans 13 amino acids. The germline gives CDR1 SGHVS, CDR2 FNYEAQ. CDR3 amino acids: CASSPFPADTQYF. The CDR3 DNA reads as TGTGCCAGCAGCCCCTTCCCCGCAGATACGCAGTATTTT.

This clonotype was recorded a few times. At one end, the junction sequence differs from germline, possibly due to a read error. The CDR3 region is CVGTGSLGTDTQYF. In DNA, the CDR3 is TGTGTCGGGACAGGGTCTCTGGGCACAGATACGCAGTATTTT. V usage is TRBV29-1 and J usage is TRBJ2-3; 9 nucleotides line up with TRBD1. Germline V gene sequence: CDR1 SQVTM, CDR2 ANQGSEA. The CDR3 consists of 14 residues.

There are many counts of this clonotype. The J gene is TRBJ2-1, the V gene TRBV9, with D hard to call. V was shortened by 2 bases and J by 6 bases, with 12 bases between the two germline ends. In germline, CDR1 is SGDLS, CDR2 YYNGEE. There are 14 residues in the CDR3. DNA of the CDR3: TGTGCCAGCAGCGTCTCGGGTGCATCCAATGAGCAGTTCTTC. It translates to CASSVSGASNEQFF.

The gene calls are TRBV29-1 and TRBJ2-2; 13 nucleotides align to TRBD2. The CDR3 consists of 14 residues. With V trimmed by 7 bases and J by 1 base, 0 bases remained unmatched. Germline loops: CDR1 SQVTM, CDR2 ANQGSEA. The CDR3 loop reads CSGLAGGNTGELFF. The CDR3, as DNA: TGCAGCGGACTAGCGGGAGGGAACACCGGGGAGCTGTTTTTT.

This clonotype appeared a few times. The chain employs TRBV7-9 and TRBJ2-7; D possibly corresponds to TRBD2 (5 bases). The V gene lost 4 bases and the J gene lost 5 bases, with 15 bases spanning the gap. The CDR3 contains 14 residues. CDR1 SEHNR and CDR2 FQNEAQ come from the germline V gene (reference sequence). Written as DNA, the CDR3 is TGTGCCAGCAGCTCGGACTTATATATCCACGAGCAGTACTTC. Encoded protein: CASSSDLYIHEQYF.

This clonotype appeared many times. This chain joins TRBV6-5 and TRBJ2-5; D perhaps matches TRBD2 (5 bases). CDR1 and CDR2 (germline): MNHEY, SVGAGI. CDR3 size: 16 residues. Trimming removed 0 bases at V and 0 bases at J, with 11 bases between. The CDR3 region has the DNA TGTGCCAGCAGTTACTCGGTCGGGGTGTACCAAGAGACCCAGTACTTC. Protein product: CASSYSVGVYQETQYF.

In its sample, this clonotype was seen many times. V gene TRBV6-1 combines with J gene TRBJ2-4; D may be TRBD1 or TRBD2 (6 bases each). Between the trimmed V and J ends, which lost 3 bases and 8 bases, there was a span of 14 bases. This CDR3 is 14 amino acids long. Germline CDR1 is MNHNS and CDR2 is SASEGT. The CDR3 bases are TGTGCCAGCAGTGAGACGGGGGCGTATGACATTCAGTACTTC. It is translated as CASSETGAYDIQYF.

This clonotype was counted at least ten times. This chain joins TRBV12-3 or TRBV12-4 and TRBJ2-1, with D uncertain. This CDR3 is 15 amino acids long. The germline V and J ends were trimmed by 4 bases and 7 bases, with 17 bases remaining between them. The CDR3 DNA is TGTGCCAGCAGTTCCCGTTTATCCGGGTGGAATGAGCAGTTCTTC. It yields the protein CASSSRLSGWNEQFF.

V and J are TRBV12-3 or TRBV12-4 and TRBJ2-1, with D possibly being TRBD1 (6 bases). V lost 6 bases and J 7 bases, leaving 13 bases between the germline ends. The CDR3 has 13 amino acids. CDR3 nucleotides: TGTGCCAGCAGCCAAGCAGGGGATAATGAGCAGTTCTTC. As protein: CASSQAGDNEQFF.

A remark on this clonotype: Relative to the germline gene, one junction end is altered; a read error may explain this. The chain couples TRBV18 to TRBJ2-1; D might be TRBD1 or TRBD2, each matching 6 bases. CDR3 length: 15 residues. From germline, CDR1 is KGHSH and CDR2 LQKENI. The CDR3, as DNA: TGTGCCAGCTCCCCACTAGCAGATAGGGGGAATGAGCAGTTCTTC. It specifies CASSPLADRGNEQFF.

This clonotype showed up just a few times. This sequence joins TRBV4-2 and TRBJ1-5, with D maybe TRBD1 (5 bases). CDR1 and CDR2 from the germline V gene are LGHNA and YNFKEQ. V gave up 2 bases and J gave up 15 bases, with 20 bases separating them. This CDR3 comprises 14 residues. This chain's CDR3 is CASSQRGSRAVLHF. The CDR3 nucleotides read TGTGCCAGCAGCCAAAGGGGATCGAGGGCAGTCCTGCATTTT.

This clonotype was observed a handful of times. The V and J genes are TRBV6-5 and TRBJ1-5, with D perhaps matching TRBD1 (5 bases). The CDR3 runs to 17 residues. CDR1 is MNHEY and CDR2 is SVGAGI in the germline V gene. The germline V and J ends were trimmed by 1 base and 4 bases, with 17 bases remaining between them. CDR3 residues: CASSYFGWDLPNQPQHF. The CDR3 DNA follows: TGTGCCAGCAGTTACTTTGGGTGGGACCTCCCTAATCAGCCCCAGCATTTT.

The rearrangement links TRBV6-9 to TRBJ2-3; D is perhaps TRBD1 (6 bases). The CDR3 extends over 17 amino acids. Trimming cost V 11 bases and J 0 bases, with 24 bases left between them. The V gene's germline CDR1 is MNHGY and CDR2 SVAAGI. CDR3 sequence reads: CAACYSTGTTSTDTQYF. CDR3 sequence (DNA): TGTGCCGCCTGTTATTCGACAGGAACCACTAGCACAGATACGCAGTATTTT.

This clonotype was observed a few times. V usage is TRBV20-1 and J usage is TRBJ2-3, with D uncertain. The V and J ends lost 3 bases and 2 bases respectively, with 9 bases between them. Per germline, CDR1 DFQATT and CDR2 SNEGSKA (reference sequence). The CDR3 consists of 13 residues. For the CDR3, the DNA is TGCAGTGCTAGGAAGCCCCACACAGATACGCAGTATTTT. Its translation: CSARKPHTDTQYF.

The V gene is TRBV25-1, the J gene TRBJ2-7, with no clear D. The CDR3 consists of 13 residues. Germline values: CDR1 MGHDK, CDR2 SYGVNS. Trimming removed 7 bases at V and 3 bases at J, with 13 bases between. CDR3 sequence reads: CASIIGRLYEQYF. The CDR3 bases are TGTGCCAGCATAATCGGACGGCTCTACGAGCAGTACTTC.

The V call is TRBV20-1, the J call TRBJ2-7; D is ambiguous. Germline V gene lookup returns CDR1 DFQATT and CDR2 SNEGSKA (reference sequence). The CDR3 loop spans 12 amino acids. V lost 6 bases to trimming and J lost 1 base, with 10 bases between them. The CDR3 loop is CSAKRLSYEQYF. As DNA, the CDR3 is TGCAGTGCAAAGAGACTGTCCTACGAGCAGTACTTC.

This clonotype appeared many times. The rearrangement uses TRBV9 and TRBJ2-1; 11 bases fit TRBD2. From germline, CDR1 is SGDLS and CDR2 YYNGEE. The CDR3 has 15 amino acids. Trimming took 0 bases from V and 4 from J; bases not matched to a gene: 0. The CDR3 nucleotides read TGTGCCAGCAGCGTAGTAGCGGGGGGGTACAATGAGCAGTTCTTC. Its protein product is CASSVVAGGYNEQFF.